These 27 T cell receptor beta chains share one sample of origin, sequenced in a study of Ad26.COV2.S vaccination and SARS-CoV-2 variants. Repertoires were generated with immunoSEQ multiplex PCR, while TCRdb's copy carries only in-frame clones and drops some. Altogether fewer than 400,000 clones are present, roughly 86% being singletons, with the ten largest covering around 1.9%. The treatment denotes: around 19 received Ad26.COV2.S at low or high dose, single or two shots; a few received placebo; per-sample allocation not given. Sampling occurred on day 63 after the first vaccine or placebo injection. The sample in question was peripheral blood, obtained in a trial of Ad26.COV2.S vaccine versus placebo. These receptors were taken from a person between 18 and 60 years old who received the Ad26.COV2.S COVID-19 vaccine or a placebo.

This clone was found a few times. The genes are TRBV3-1 (or the pseudogene TRBV3-2) and TRBJ2-7; 8 nucleotides agree with TRBD1. The CDR3 has 16 residues. From germline, CDR1 is LGHDT and CDR2 YNNKEL (reference sequence). V was clipped by 4 bases and J by 6 bases; unmatched bases: 14. The CDR3 is CASSPPRRTGLSEQYF. As DNA, the CDR3 is TGTGCCAGCAGCCCGCCGAGGAGGACAGGGTTGAGCGAGCAGTACTTC.

This chain connects TRBV29-1 to TRBJ2-1; unclear D gene. Trimming took 5 bases from V and 6 from J, leaving 17 bases between them. Germline V CDR1 and CDR2: SQVTM, ANQGSEA. CDR3 size: 14 residues. The CDR3 nucleotides are TGCAGCGTTCATACCTTTGGGTTCCGCAATGAGCAGTTCTTC. This sequence encodes CSVHTFGFRNEQFF.

Only a few counts were recorded for this clone. The CDR3 bases are TGCGCCAGCAGCCATATAGCGGGGGCTTCCTACGAGCAGTACTTC. It yields the protein CASSHIAGASYEQYF. The rearrangement joins TRBV4-3 to TRBJ2-7, with TRBD2 matching 9 bases. Germline V lookup: CDR1 LGHNA, CDR2 YSLEER. J gave up 1 base and V 3 bases, and 4 bases lay outside the gene matches. The CDR3 loop spans 15 amino acids.

The chain uses TRBV6-5 and TRBJ1-2; TRBD1 aligns across 9 bases. The ends lost 0 bases at V and 4 bases at J; junction bases unmatched: 3. The germline V gene has CDR1 MNHEY and CDR2 SVGAGI. This CDR3 spans 15 amino acids. Here the CDR3 reads CASSYSTGGSYGYTF. In DNA form, the CDR3 reads TGTGCCAGCAGTTACTCGACAGGGGGTAGCTATGGCTACACCTTC.

This clone occurred a few times. V is TRBV6-5 and J is TRBJ1-5; tentative D call: TRBD1 (5 bases). CDR1 and CDR2 (germline): MNHEY, SVGAGI. V shed 5 bases and J shed 3 bases, with 14 bases lying between them. This CDR3 has 15 residues. As DNA, the CDR3 is TGTGCCAGCAGTATAGGACATTCTGCCAATCAGCCCCAGCATTTT. Protein sequence: CASSIGHSANQPQHF.

The rearrangement joins TRBV18 to TRBJ2-3; D is unclear. Germline loops: CDR1 KGHSH, CDR2 LQKENI. Trimming took 6 bases from V and 6 from J, leaving 7 bases between them. The length of the CDR3 is 11 residues. CDR3 region: CASSPRDTQYF. The CDR3 region has the DNA TGTGCCAGCTCCCCTAGGGATACGCAGTATTTT.

The V call is TRBV11-2, the J call TRBJ2-2, with D perhaps TRBD2 (7 bases). The CDR3 contains 18 residues. Germline loops: CDR1 SGHAT, CDR2 FQNNGV. The V end lost 2 bases, the J end lost 6 bases, and 22 bases lay between the germline ends. The CDR3: CASSLRSGGGGIAGELFF. As DNA, the CDR3 is TGTGCCAGCAGCTTAAGGTCGGGGGGCGGAGGGATTGCCGGGGAGCTGTTTTTT.

This rearrangement joins TRBV10-3 to TRBJ1-1; 7 positions match TRBD1. The CDR3 has 13 residues. From germline, CDR1 is ENHRY and CDR2 SYGVKD. The V and J ends lost 5 bases and 3 bases, in that order; junction bases with no gene match: 3. The CDR3 DNA is TGTGCCATCAGTCATGACAGGGACACTGAAGCTTTCTTT. Protein sequence: CAISHDRDTEAFF.

This clone was recorded once. V is TRBV11-2 and J is TRBJ1-1; no reliable D call. Deletions cut 3 bases from V and 3 bases from J, with 11 bases between. Looked up from germline, CDR1 is SGHAT and CDR2 is FQNNGV. The CDR3 extends over 14 amino acids. CDR3 region: CASSFETVHTEAFF. Here the CDR3 DNA reads TGTGCCAGCAGCTTCGAAACAGTACACACTGAAGCTTTCTTT. Complete variable domain (other parts from reference TRBV11-2 and TRBJ1-1): EAGVAQSPRYKIIEKRQSVAFWCNPISGHATLYWYQQILGQGPKLLIQFQNNGVVDDSQLPKDRFSAERLKGVDSTLKIQPAKLEDSAVYLCASSFETVHTEAFFGQGTRLTVV.

The V gene is TRBV25-1, the J gene TRBJ2-5; 7 nucleotides line up with TRBD2. The CDR3 covers 13 residues. Trimming at V came to 3 bases and at J to 4 bases, leaving 2 bases not matched to a gene. Germline V lookup: CDR1 MGHDK, CDR2 SYGVNS. Written as DNA, the CDR3 is TGTGCCAGCAGTGACGGGGGGACAGAGACCCAGTACTTC. Its translation: CASSDGGTETQYF.

In this sample, this clone turned up once. This rearrangement joins TRBV3-1 (or the pseudogene TRBV3-2) to TRBJ2-2; D may be TRBD1 (5 bases). The germline gives CDR1 LGHDT, CDR2 YNNKEL (reference sequence). V lost 4 bases, J lost 3 bases, and 12 bases lay in between. The CDR3 spans 15 residues. In DNA form, the CDR3 reads TGTGCCAGCAGCCCCCGACAGCTTTACACCGGGGAGCTGTTTTTT. Amino acids: CASSPRQLYTGELFF.

The V gene is TRBV4-3, the J gene TRBJ1-2; D unclear. CDR1 and CDR2 (germline): LGHNA, YSLEER. CDR3 size: 14 residues. V gave up 0 bases and J gave up 4 bases, with 9 bases separating them. Written as DNA, the CDR3 is TGCGCCAGCAGCCAAGATCGAATGGTCTATGGCTACACCTTC. It translates to CASSQDRMVYGYTF.

Concerning this clone itself: Different DNA sequences within this sample yield the same CDR3. This rearrangement joins TRBV5-1 to TRBJ1-2; a weak D match, TRBD1 (5 bases). V was shortened by 0 bases and J by 2 bases, with 8 bases between the two germline ends. This CDR3 has 14 amino acids. In germline, CDR1 is SGHRS, CDR2 YFSETQ. The CDR3 region is CASSLVGANYGYTF. CDR3 DNA sequence: TGCGCCAGCAGCTTGGTTGGGGCCAACTATGGCTACACCTTC.

The chain has TRBV5-4 and TRBJ2-1; 13 nucleotides line up with TRBD2. J lost 4 bases, V lost 3 bases, and 4 bases had no gene match. From germline, CDR1 is SGHNT and CDR2 YYREEE (reference sequence). The CDR3 extends over 16 amino acids. The CDR3 coding sequence is TGTGCCAGCAGCTACCGACTAGCGGGGGGATACAATGAGCAGTTCTTC. Translating it yields CASSYRLAGGYNEQFF.

The rearrangement uses TRBV19 and TRBJ2-3; D uncertain. The CDR3 sequence is 13 residues long. V was shortened by 7 bases and J by 2 bases, with 10 bases between the two germline ends. CDR1 and CDR2 from the germline V gene are LNHDA and SQIVND (reference sequence). DNA of the CDR3: TGTGCCAGTAAATCGGCGAACACAGATACGCAGTATTTT. As protein: CASKSANTDTQYF.

The CDR3 DNA sequence: TGTGCCACCAGTGATTCTCGGACAGGGACCTACAATGAGCAGTTCTTC. Protein product: CATSDSRTGTYNEQFF. This sequence joins TRBV24-1 and TRBJ2-1, with TRBD1 identical over 8 bases. The germline V gene encodes CDR1 KGHDR and CDR2 SFDVKD. V lost 2 bases to trimming and J lost 2 bases; unmatched junction nucleotides: 4. The CDR3 extends over 16 amino acids.

This chain uses TRBV6-2 or TRBV6-3 with TRBJ1-2, with D hard to call. V was cut by 2 bases and J by 8 bases, with 15 bases left in between. Per the germline V gene, CDR1 is MNHEY and CDR2 is SVGEGT. The CDR3 is 14 amino acids. The CDR3 here is CASSYGGHYGGYTF. The CDR3 coding sequence is TGTGCCAGCAGTTACGGCGGCCACTATGGAGGCTACACCTTC.

The rearrangement links TRBV7-8 to TRBJ2-3; D ambiguous. Germline loops: CDR1 SGHVS, CDR2 FQNEAQ. The CDR3 has 14 amino acids. V was trimmed by 1 base and J by 3 bases, leaving 8 bases between them. The CDR3 loop is CASSLGGATDTQYF. The CDR3 DNA sequence: TGTGCCAGCAGCTTAGGAGGAGCGACAGATACGCAGTATTTT.

The rearrangement links TRBV30 to TRBJ1-4, with D maybe TRBD1 (5 bases). The CDR3 loop spans 20 amino acids. Germline assignment: CDR1 GTSNPN and CDR2 SVGIG (reference sequence). V lost 0 bases, J lost 5 bases, and 28 bases lay in between. The CDR3 DNA reads as TGTGCCTGGAGTGTGGTCAGGACATACGGAAGACCTGATCGGAATGAAAAACTGTTTTTT. This encodes CAWSVVRTYGRPDRNEKLFF. Drawing the rest from reference TRBV30 and TRBJ1-4, the complete variable domain is SQTIHQWPATLVQPVGSPLSLECTVEGTSNPNLYWYRQAAGRGLQLLFYSVGIGQISSEVPQNLSASRPQDRQFILSSKKLLLSDSGFYLCAWSVVRTYGRPDRNEKLFFGSGTQLSVL.

The chain has TRBV5-1 and TRBJ2-2, with 10 bases that match TRBD2. V lost 0 bases and J lost 9; bases outside the gene matches: 8. Germline V gives CDR1 SGHRS, CDR2 YFSETQ. The CDR3 loop spans 16 amino acids. This chain's CDR3 is CASSLVLAGEIRELFF. CDR3 bases: TGCGCCAGCAGCTTGGTTCTAGCGGGGGAAATCAGGGAGCTGTTTTTT.

This clone was observed a few times. V is TRBV9 and J is TRBJ1-2, with a tentative D call TRBD1 (5 bases). Trimming removed 0 bases at V and 4 bases at J, with 13 bases between. The CDR3 covers 15 residues. The germline V gene encodes CDR1 SGDLS and CDR2 YYNGEE. CDR3 sequence (DNA): TGTGCCAGCAGCGTAGGACAGCTTTTCTCCTATGGCTACACCTTC. It specifies CASSVGQLFSYGYTF.

This chain uses TRBV6-5 with TRBJ1-5, with a tentative D call TRBD1 (6 bases). CDR1 and CDR2 (germline): MNHEY, SVGAGI. Trimming took 6 bases from V and 4 from J, leaving 16 bases between them. The CDR3 loop spans 15 amino acids. CDR3 sequence: CASRPTGLVNQPQHF. DNA for the CDR3: TGTGCCAGCAGACCCACAGGGTTGGTAAATCAGCCCCAGCATTTT.

The rearrangement joins TRBV5-1 to TRBJ2-4; D is undetermined. Per germline, CDR1 SGHRS and CDR2 YFSETQ. Trimming took off 4 bases at V and 5 bases at J, with 4 bases between the two ends. The CDR3 covers 11 residues. CDR3 sequence (DNA): TGCGCCAGCAGCGCAGAAAACATTCAGTACTTC. It codes for CASSAENIQYF.

The gene calls are TRBV12-3 or TRBV12-4 and TRBJ1-2; the D is unclear. V was trimmed by 7 bases and J by 5 bases, leaving 11 bases between them. The CDR3 loop spans 12 amino acids. This CDR3 reads CASTWGPYGYTF. The CDR3 region has the DNA TGTGCCAGCACCTGGGGTCCATATGGCTACACCTTC.

The chain combines TRBV19 with TRBJ1-5; 7 bases fit TRBD1. The CDR3 sequence is 14 residues long. Germline values: CDR1 LNHDA, CDR2 SQIVND (reference sequence). V shed 3 bases and J 8 bases; nucleotides not matched to a gene: 7. The CDR3 bases are TGTGCCAGTAGTATTGGCAGGGGGATTGAGCCCCAGCATTTT. Residues: CASSIGRGIEPQHF.

The table lists this clone with many counts. The chain joins TRBV11-3 to TRBJ2-7; no reliable D call. V was cut by 5 bases and J by 5 bases, with 10 bases left in between. The germline V gene encodes CDR1 SGHNT and CDR2 YENEEA. The CDR3 is made up of 12 amino acids. The CDR3 nucleotides are TGTGCCAGCAGCCAAGACCCTGACGAGCAGTACTTC. As protein: CASSQDPDEQYF.

This clone was seen once. The V call is TRBV30, the J call TRBJ1-3; 7 bases are shared with TRBD1. The junction had 2 bases not matched to a gene; V was cut back by 5 bases and J by 1 base. Germline assignment: CDR1 GTSNPN and CDR2 SVGIG (reference sequence). The CDR3 has 13 amino acids. Here the CDR3 reads CAWDRASGNTIYF. The CDR3, as DNA: TGTGCCTGGGACAGGGCATCTGGAAACACCATATATTTT. Full variable domain (missing parts from reference TRBV30 and TRBJ1-3): SQTIHQWPATLVQPVGSPLSLECTVEGTSNPNLYWYRQAAGRGLQLLFYSVGIGQISSEVPQNLSASRPQDRQFILSSKKLLLSDSGFYLCAWDRASGNTIYFGEGSWLTVV.